This passage covers 20 T cell receptor beta chains from one sample sequenced in a study of monozygotic twins with inflammatory bowel disease. TCRdb reprocessed the 5' RACE reads and keeps a single row for each CDR3 protein, giving no DNA. This sample's clone table lists approximately 200,000 distinct CDR3 sequences. Source material: blood. The receptors derive from a human donor with ulcerative colitis or Crohn's disease, or a healthy co-twin of an affected twin (not recorded which).

The genes are TRBV20-1 and TRBJ2-3; checking the TCRdb D call of TRBD1 is not possible without DNA. The CDR3 is 14 amino acids. Per germline, CDR1 DFQATT and CDR2 SNEGSKA (reference sequence). CDR3 region: CSARDSQGADTQYF.

The chain uses TRBV5-1 and TRBJ2-3. The germline gives CDR1 SGHRS, CDR2 YFSETQ. The CDR3 consists of 15 residues. The CDR3 loop is CASSLRRVTTDTQYF. Full variable domain (outside the CDR3, taken from reference TRBV5-1 and TRBJ2-3): KAGVTQTPRYLIKTRGQQVTLSCSPISGHRSVSWYQQTPGQGLQFLFEYFSETQRNKGNFPGRFSGRQFSNSRSEMNVSTLELGDSALYLCASSLRRVTTDTQYFGPGTRLTVL.

J is TRBJ1-4 and V is TRBV28; no DNA is available, so the TRBD1 call from TCRdb remains unchecked. In germline, CDR1 is MDHEN, CDR2 SYDVKM. The CDR3 is made up of 17 amino acids. CDR3 protein: CASSLYSQTGHNEKLFF. Combining the CDR3 with reference TRBV28 and TRBJ1-4 gives the whole variable domain DVKVTQSSRYLVKRTGEKVFLECVQDMDHENMFWYRQDPGLGLRLIYFSYDVKMKEKGDIPEGYSVSREKKERFSLILESASTNQTSMYLCASSLYSQTGHNEKLFFGSGTQLSVL.

V is TRBV7-2 and J is TRBJ2-6; TCRdb outputs TRBD1, but without DNA this stays unchecked. The CDR3 length is 16 residues. The germline V gene has CDR1 SGHTA and CDR2 FQGNSA. The CDR3 loop reads CASREDRGSGANVLTF.

This chain links TRBV3-1 with TRBJ2-7. Per germline, CDR1 LGHDT and CDR2 YNNKEL (reference sequence). This CDR3 spans 11 amino acids. CDR3: CASSQDGEQYF.

This chain joins TRBV5-1 and TRBJ1-4. The CDR3 loop spans 14 amino acids. CDR1 SGHRS and CDR2 YFSETQ come from the germline V gene. The CDR3 here is CASSFDMTNEKLFF.

The rearrangement joins TRBV7-2 to TRBJ2-2; the D gene TCRdb calls, TRBD1, cannot be checked with no DNA. The V gene's germline CDR1 is SGHTA and CDR2 FQGNSA. The CDR3 covers 14 residues. CDR3 amino acids: CASSLAGRTGELFF.

J is TRBJ2-1 and V is TRBV5-6. CDR3 length equals 11 residues. From germline, CDR1 is SGHDT and CDR2 YYEEEE. This CDR3 is CASSFYNEQFF.

The chain employs TRBV4-2 and TRBJ1-5. The CDR3 loop spans 16 amino acids. The germline V gene has CDR1 LGHNA and CDR2 YNFKEQ. The CDR3 is CASSQDYPSGNQPQHF.

The rearrangement links TRBV4-1 to TRBJ1-1; lacking DNA, the TRBD1 call made by TCRdb goes unchecked. From germline, CDR1 is MGHRA and CDR2 YSYEKL. This CDR3 has 15 amino acids. CDR3 sequence reads: CASSKVGTGKPEAFF.

The chain carries TRBV7-6 and TRBJ1-4. This CDR3 contains 18 residues. The germline gives CDR1 SGHVS, CDR2 FNYEAQ. This CDR3 reads CASSLMFGRAATNEKLFF.

The V gene is TRBV6-1, the J gene TRBJ1-4; TCRdb's D call, TRBD1, is unchecked because there is no DNA. The CDR3 length is 15 residues. CDR1 is MNHNS, CDR2 SASEGT, per germline. The CDR3 is CASRQPGRQNEKLFF.

The chain couples TRBV9 to TRBJ2-3. This CDR3 spans 14 amino acids. The V gene's germline CDR1 is SGDLS and CDR2 YYNGEE. This CDR3 reads CASSVGIGTDTQYF.

The chain links TRBV27 to TRBJ2-1; TCRdb names TRBD2, which stays unverified in the absence of DNA. From germline, CDR1 is MNHEY and CDR2 SMNVEV (reference sequence). The CDR3 spans 14 residues. The CDR3 spells CASSIWTSADEQFF.

This sequence joins TRBV28 and TRBJ1-2; TCRdb reports TRBD1, a call that lacks DNA to check it against. The CDR3 length is 17 residues. From germline, CDR1 is MDHEN and CDR2 SYDVKM. The CDR3 loop is CATVVGGQGAFVLGYTF.

The chain joins TRBV27 to TRBJ2-1; the D call from TCRdb, TRBD1, cannot be confirmed without DNA. The CDR3 sequence is 11 residues long. Germline V CDR1 and CDR2: MNHEY, SMNVEV (reference sequence). The CDR3 loop is CATQRQGFCFF.

The genes are TRBV10-2 and TRBJ2-7; the D call from TCRdb, TRBD2, cannot be confirmed without DNA. CDR1 and CDR2 from the germline V gene are WSHSY and SAAADI. This CDR3 is 14 amino acids long. The CDR3 sequence is CASSESTEGREQYF.

The chain has TRBV5-1 and TRBJ2-1; without DNA, the TCRdb call of TRBD1 cannot be checked. The CDR3 is 14 residues long. CDR1 and CDR2 (germline): SGHRS, YFSETQ. This chain's CDR3 is CASSLRDNYNEQFF.

The chain uses TRBV5-1 and TRBJ2-2; without DNA, the TCRdb call of TRBD1 cannot be checked. The CDR3 covers 17 residues. Germline V gene lookup returns CDR1 SGHRS and CDR2 YFSETQ. CDR3 residues: CATHISGQGAMTGELFF.

V usage is TRBV5-1 and J usage is TRBJ1-2; TCRdb proposes TRBD1, but this gene call is untestable without DNA. The CDR3 length is 13 residues. CDR1 SGHRS and CDR2 YFSETQ come from the germline V gene. The CDR3 is CASSSTEGYGYTF.